This TCR beta chain was obtained from a study of Graves' ophthalmopathy and Graves' hyperthyroidism. At the level of the study: Pretreatment peripheral blood was obtained at initial diagnosis.

Germline CDR1 and CDR2: SNHLY and FYNNEI. This CDR3 region has 12 residues. Trimming stripped 8 bases from V and 2 bases from J, with 9 bases between. Ophthalmopathic donors had moderate-to-severe activity, CAS ≥3 and NOSPECS ≥4, with disease that had lasted under 3 months. Overall study results and limits: Ophthalmopathy versus stable hyperthyroidism: 13-signature model gave 87.88% sensitivity, 81.08% specificity. Ophthalmopathy progression predictions by the model showed about 75% specificity and approximately 70% sensitivity.

Notes on this clonotype: As yet, its antigen is unknown.

TCR beta CDR3 regions were amplified from RNA transcripts. The workflow started with a first-round RT-PCR run with HTBI primers and then moved on to a second-round multiplex PCR. Each CDR3 protein is one row after TCRdb ran MiXCR on the multiplex PCR reads. The sample yields around 670,000 distinct CDR3 sequences, 40% seen once. The source of this sequence is an adult man with Graves' ophthalmopathy. Sequenced sample: peripheral blood. The J gene is TRBJ1-1, the V gene TRBV2; D gene ambiguous. CDR3 region: CASGVRNTEAFF. The CDR3 DNA follows: TGTGCCAGCGGGGTCCGTAACACTGAAGCTTTCTTT. The whole variable domain, filled in from reference TRBV2 and TRBJ1-1, reads EPEVTQTPSHQVTQMGQEVILRCVPISNHLYFYWYRQILGQKVEFLVSFYNNEISEKSEIFDDQFSVERPDGSNFTLKIRSTKLEDSAMYFCASGVRNTEAFFGQGTRLTVV.